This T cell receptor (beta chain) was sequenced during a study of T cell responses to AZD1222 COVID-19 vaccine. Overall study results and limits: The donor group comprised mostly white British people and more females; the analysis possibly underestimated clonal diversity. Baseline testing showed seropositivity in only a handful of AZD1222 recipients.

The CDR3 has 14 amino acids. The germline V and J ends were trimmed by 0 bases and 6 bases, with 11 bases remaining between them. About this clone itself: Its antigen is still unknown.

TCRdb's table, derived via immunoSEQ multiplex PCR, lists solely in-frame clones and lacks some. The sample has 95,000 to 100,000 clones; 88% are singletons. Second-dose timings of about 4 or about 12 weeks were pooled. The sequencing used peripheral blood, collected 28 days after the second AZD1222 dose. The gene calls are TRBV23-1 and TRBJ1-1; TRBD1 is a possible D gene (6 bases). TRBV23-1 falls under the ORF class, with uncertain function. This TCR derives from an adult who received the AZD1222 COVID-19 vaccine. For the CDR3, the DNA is TGCGCCAGCAGTCAATCGCGGACAGAAGCTGAAGCTTTCTTT. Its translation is CASSQSRTEAEAFF.